Presented here are 21 T cell receptor beta chains from one specimen sequenced in a study of T-cell reconstitution after alpha-beta-depleted transplantation in children (dated by TCRdb to 2015 to 2016). The method behind the library was PCR. TCRdb lists the instrument as Illumina HiSeq 2500. TCR library preparation used molecular barcoding, with unique molecular identifiers applied to normalize quantification of the TCRbeta repertoire. TCRdb applied fastp at Q25 and MiXCR to the public reads, then kept only in-frame beta chains. Each entry merges the rows of one CDR3 protein and shows their most common DNA and genes. Across this sample there are around 360,000 distinct CDR3 sequences, with under 13% seen only once. The top ten clones comprise around 2.3% of the sample. The sample in question was PBMCs from the stem cell graft donor, obtained from the stem cell graft. All receptors come from a human donor who donated a stem cell graft to a child with acute lymphoblastic leukemia.

The chain combines TRBV7-9 with TRBJ2-3; the match to TRBD2 covers 7 bases. V was pared by 4 bases and J by 1 base, with 5 bases of the junction left unmatched. The CDR3 contains 15 residues. From germline, CDR1 is SEHNR and CDR2 FQNEAQ (reference sequence). The CDR3 DNA is TGTGCCAGCAGCTCAGGACTAGGGGGCACAGATACGCAGTATTTT. Residues: CASSSGLGGTDTQYF.

This clonotype was counted a few times. The rearrangement joins TRBV12-3 or TRBV12-4 to TRBJ1-4; D gene ambiguous. This CDR3 is 11 amino acids long. Trimming left V 0 bases short and J 8 bases short, with 1 base between. CDR3 bases: TGTGCCAGCAGTTTAGCCGAAAAACTGTTTTTT. It translates to CASSLAEKLFF.

This clonotype was seen a handful of times. The rearrangement uses TRBV7-2 and TRBJ2-2; D is uncertain. Germline CDR1 is SGHTA and CDR2 is FQGNSA. This CDR3 contains 17 residues. V lost 1 base, J lost 2 bases, and 14 bases lay in between. CDR3 coding DNA: TGTGCCAGCAGCTTAGTGGGGTCGATACTCAACACCGGGGAGCTGTTTTTT. Residues: CASSLVGSILNTGELFF.

The J gene is TRBJ1-6, the V gene TRBV2; possibly TRBD1 for D (5 bases). Deletions cut 11 bases from V and 8 bases from J, with 19 bases between. CDR1 SNHLY and CDR2 FYNNEI come from the germline V gene. This CDR3 has 14 residues. As DNA, the CDR3 is TGTGCCCTCCCGGTGGGGCCTGGGGATTCACCCCTCCACTTT. Its protein product is CALPVGPGDSPLHF.

The chain uses TRBV4-1 and TRBJ2-5; 10 bases are shared with TRBD2. The trim removed 3 bases at V and 8 bases at J, leaving 9 bases unmatched. The germline V gene encodes CDR1 MGHRA and CDR2 YSYEKL. There are 15 residues in the CDR3. CDR3 in DNA: TGCGCCAGCAGCCACTCAAGCGGGGGGGGGCCAACCCAGTACTTC. Its translation: CASSHSSGGGPTQYF.

This clonotype came up a few times. The chain joins TRBV7-9 to TRBJ1-2; D unclear. The CDR3 is 16 amino acids. Per germline, CDR1 SEHNR and CDR2 FQNEAQ (reference sequence). The germline V and J ends were trimmed by 2 bases and 3 bases, with 16 bases remaining between them. Here the CDR3 reads CASSLKRSTDYYGYTF. CDR3 bases: TGTGCCAGCAGCTTAAAGCGCTCGACGGACTACTATGGCTACACCTTC.

The rearrangement joins TRBV15 to TRBJ2-7; 8 bases are shared with TRBD1. The J segment lost 4 bases and the V segment lost 5 bases, leaving 7 bases of the junction unmatched. The CDR3 totals 14 residues. CDR1 and CDR2 (germline): LNHNV, YYDKDF (reference sequence). CDR3 amino acids: CATSPTGELYEQYF. The CDR3, as DNA: TGTGCCACCAGCCCGACAGGGGAGTTGTACGAGCAGTACTTC.

The J gene is TRBJ2-3, the V gene TRBV18; 7 nucleotides align to TRBD2. Germline V lookup: CDR1 KGHSH, CDR2 LQKENI. V shed 0 bases, J shed 2 bases, and the junction held 8 bases outside the gene matches. The CDR3 totals 17 residues. DNA of the CDR3: TGTGCCAGCTCACCACCGTCGTCTAGCGGCCTCACAGATACGCAGTATTTT. It yields the protein CASSPPSSSGLTDTQYF.

This clonotype was recorded a few times. The chain recombines TRBV20-1 with TRBJ1-4, with D possibly matching TRBD1 (5 bases). The CDR3 consists of 13 residues. With 2 bases removed from V and 7 bases from J, the gap between germline ends came to 11 bases. CDR1 DFQATT and CDR2 SNEGSKA come from the germline V gene (reference sequence). The CDR3 bases are TGCAGTGCTAGATCCCTTGGGGCTGAAAAACTGTTTTTT. Its protein product is CSARSLGAEKLFF.

A few counts support this clonotype. V usage is TRBV7-8 and J usage is TRBJ2-1; no clear D gene. Trimming cost V 8 bases and J 6 bases, with 17 bases left between them. This CDR3 has 14 amino acids. Germline assignment: CDR1 SGHVS and CDR2 FQNEAQ. The CDR3 sequence: CASLPYGWRNEQFF. As DNA, the CDR3 is TGTGCCAGCCTACCTTATGGTTGGCGCAATGAGCAGTTCTTC.

This chain connects TRBV7-2 to TRBJ2-1; D unclear. V shed 3 bases and J shed 10 bases, with 16 bases lying between them. The V gene's germline CDR1 is SGHTA and CDR2 FQGNSA. The CDR3 sequence is 14 residues long. CDR3 sequence reads: CASSLKVGGAEQFF. The DNA of the CDR3 is TGTGCCAGCAGCTTGAAAGTGGGCGGAGCCGAGCAGTTCTTC.

This chain connects TRBV20-1 to TRBJ2-3; D may match TRBD1 or TRBD2 (5 bases each). This CDR3 spans 14 amino acids. Trimming removed 5 bases at V and 4 bases at J, with 16 bases between. CDR1 and CDR2 (germline): DFQATT, SNEGSKA (reference sequence). This CDR3 reads CSARKGSQADTQYF. CDR3 coding DNA: TGCAGTGCTCGAAAGGGGAGTCAGGCAGATACGCAGTATTTT.

V gene TRBV27 combines with J gene TRBJ2-3; tentative D call: TRBD1 (6 bases). V lost 3 bases to trimming and J lost 12 bases, with 16 bases between them. CDR1 MNHEY and CDR2 SMNVEV come from the germline V gene (reference sequence). This CDR3 has 13 residues. The DNA for the CDR3 is TGTGCCAGCAGTTTGGGGGCCCAATGGATTCAGTATTTT. Translating gives CASSLGAQWIQYF.

With regard to this clonotype: This sequence may be a read error, since a much larger clone differs from it by one base. V and J are TRBV9 and TRBJ1-3, with D possibly TRBD1 on 5 matching bases. This CDR3 region has 14 residues. The V gene's germline CDR1 is SGDLS and CDR2 YYNGEE. CDR3 sequence: CASSYAGGGTTIYF. DNA of the CDR3: TGTGCCAGCAGCTACGCTGGCGGGGGAACCACCATATATTTT.

This clonotype was found a few times. The genes are TRBV4-2 and TRBJ2-4; either TRBD1 or TRBD2 may supply D (5 bases each). CDR3 length equals 17 residues. Trimming cost V 4 bases and J 6 bases, with 22 bases left between them. Germline V lookup: CDR1 LGHNA, CDR2 YNFKEQ. CDR3 coding DNA: TGTGCCAGCAGCCGTTCTTCGGGACCCCTTACGGGAAACATTCAGTACTTC. Translated, it gives CASSRSSGPLTGNIQYF.

The sample holds a few counts of this clonotype. This chain joins TRBV12-3 or TRBV12-4 and TRBJ1-2, with D uncertain. V was pared by 3 bases and J by 7 bases, with 15 bases between. CDR3 length: 14 amino acids. CDR3 amino acids: CASSLGSPISGYTF. As DNA, the CDR3 is TGTGCCAGCAGTTTGGGCAGCCCTATCTCTGGCTACACCTTC.

A few counts support this clonotype. CDR3 nucleotide sequence: TGTGCCAGCAGCCCCTTCCGCAGCTCCGGGAACGAGCAGTACTTC. The encoded protein is CASSPFRSSGNEQYF. The chain has TRBV9 and TRBJ2-7, with TRBD2 as a possible D gene (5 bases). Trimming took 4 bases from V and 5 from J, leaving 19 bases between them. Germline loops: CDR1 SGDLS, CDR2 YYNGEE. CDR3 length: 15 residues.

This chain connects TRBV5-1 to TRBJ2-3; D is uncertain. Trimming left V 1 base short and J 0 bases short, with 15 bases between. The CDR3 is 17 residues long. Germline V gene data show CDR1 as SGHRS and CDR2 as YFSETQ. In DNA, the CDR3 is TGCGCCAGCAGCTTGAAACCCTGGGCCACTAGCACAGATACGCAGTATTTT. Translating it yields CASSLKPWATSTDTQYF.

About this clonotype itself: One end of the junction is discordant with germline, which a read error may explain. The chain uses TRBV9 and TRBJ2-2; 8 nucleotides line up with TRBD2. Per the germline V gene, CDR1 is SGDLS and CDR2 is YYNGEE. This CDR3 contains 15 residues. In DNA, the CDR3 is TGTGGCAGCAGCGTAGCTGGACTAGCAGCCGGGGAGCTGTTTTTT. Encoded protein: CGSSVAGLAAGELFF. The full variable domain, completed using reference TRBV9 and TRBJ2-2, is DSGVTQTPKHLITATGQRVTLRCSPRSGDLSVYWYQQSLDQGLQFLIQYYNGEERAKGNILERFSAQQFPDLHSELNLSSLELGDSALYFCGSSVAGLAAGELFFGEGSRLTVL.

About this clonotype itself: The junction does not match germline at one end; this may be a read error. The chain joins TRBV29-1 to TRBJ2-7; a possible D gene is TRBD2 (6 bases). CDR1 is SQVTM, CDR2 ANQGSEA, per germline. The length of the CDR3 is 11 residues. This chain's CDR3 is CGVRESYEQYF. As DNA, the CDR3 is TGCGGCGTCCGGGAGTCCTACGAGCAGTACTTC.

Regarding this clonotype: This may be a read error, as it is one base from a much larger clone. The CDR3 DNA reads TGCGCCAGCAGTCCTGCAGTGGCTGGGGCCAACGTCCTGACTTTC. It encodes CASSPAVAGANVLTF. The J gene is TRBJ2-6, the V gene TRBV10-2; D remains unclear. The V and J ends lost 5 bases and 2 bases respectively, with 10 bases between them. This CDR3 is 15 amino acids long. Germline loops: CDR1 WSHSY, CDR2 SAAADI.